This T cell receptor beta chain was found in a study of OX40 agonist ivuxolimab in advanced cancers. Findings and limits, study-wide: CD4+ and CD8+ T cells in blood underwent clonal expansion by week 6 at 0.1 to 3.0 mg/kg.

On this clone: Its antigen is still unknown.

Assay used: immunoSEQ multiplex PCR; TCRdb lists only in-frame clones, some missing. The sample consists of more than 55,000 clones, more than 80% of them appearing once. The J segment lost 5 bases and the V segment lost 5 bases, leaving 9 bases of the junction unmatched. The V gene's germline CDR1 is SGDLS and CDR2 YYNGEE. The CDR3 has 14 residues. The clonotype originates from an adult with an advanced solid tumor such as melanoma, head and neck, liver or kidney cancer. The chain links TRBV9 to TRBJ2-5; the match to TRBD1 covers 7 bases. The sample consisted of CD4+ or CD8+ T cells sorted from blood, taken in a trial of the OX40 agonist ivuxolimab. In DNA, the CDR3 is TGTGCCAGCAGTGCCCCCCTCAGGGGGGAGACCCAGTACTTC. It encodes CASSAPLRGETQYF.